This is a list of T cell receptor beta chains from one sample in a study of blood T cell repertoires in COVID-19. Using immunoSEQ multiplex PCR, the repertoire was profiled, and TCRdb retains in-frame clones only, with some absent. The table has over 150,000 clones, roughly 91% seen once. Sequenced material: peripheral blood. These receptors originate from a man aged 18 to 29 with acute or convalescent COVID-19. The CDR3 runs from the conserved cysteine through the conserved F or W. D genes are given only for firm matches. Clone size is given for some rows only: seen once, a few or many times, or a class if the clone is expanded.

v_gene,d_gene,abundance,len,j_gene,CDR3nt,CDR3aa
TRBV7-7,TRBD2,once,14,TRBJ2-1,TGTGCCAGCACCCCGCTTGGGGGGGGCAATGAGCAGTTCTTC,CASTPLGGGNEQFF
TRBV3-1/TRBV3-2,-,-,14,TRBJ2-5,TGTGCCAGCAGCCAAGAATACAGCCAAGAGACCCAGTACTTC,CASSQEYSQETQYF
TRBV5-1,TRBD2,few,15,TRBJ2-5,TGCGCCAGCAGCTTAGGACTAGGGGCTCAAGAGACCCAGTACTTC,CASSLGLGAQETQYF
TRBV23-1,TRBD1,-,17,TRBJ1-1,TGCGCCAGCAGTCTAGGAGACAGGGAGTATGAGAACACTGAAGCTTTCTTT,CASSLGDREYENTEAFF
TRBV14,-,-,14,TRBJ2-1,TGTGCCAGCAGCCAAGCAGGCCCTTGGGATGAGCAGTTCTTC,CASSQAGPWDEQFF
TRBV7-9,TRBD1,-,14,TRBJ1-1,TGTGCCAGCAGCTCGGACAGGGTCAATACTGAAGCTTTCTTT,CASSSDRVNTEAFF
TRBV30,TRBD1,once,16,TRBJ1-6,TGTGCCTGGAGGGGGATTGGGACAGATTATAATTCACCCCTCCACTTT,CAWRGIGTDYNSPLHF
TRBV5-6,-,-,14,TRBJ1-5,TGTGCCAGCAGCTTGACAGGGTGGGACGAGCCCCAGCATTTT,CASSLTGWDEPQHF
TRBV12-3/TRBV12-4,-,-,13,TRBJ1-1,TGTGCCAGCAGACCTAAAAGTATCACTGAAGCTTTCTTT,CASRPKSITEAFF
TRBV7-9,TRBD1,-,15,TRBJ2-1,TGTGCCAGCAGCCGCCGACAGGGCTTTTTCAATGAGCAGTTCTTC,CASSRRQGFFNEQFF
TRBV6-1,TRBD1,few,16,TRBJ1-5,TGTGCCAGCAGTGATGCAGGGGGTTTGAGCAATCAGCCCCAGCATTTT,CASSDAGGLSNQPQHF
TRBV7-9,-,-,14,TRBJ1-4,TGTGCCAGCAGCGAGGACAGAGCAAATGAAAAACTGTTTTTT,CASSEDRANEKLFF
TRBV21-1,-,-,13,TRBJ2-3,TGTGCCAGCGGAGGAGAAAGCACAGATACGCAGTATTTT,CASGGESTDTQYF
TRBV5-1,-,-,18,TRBJ2-1,TGCGCCAGCAGCTCGGGGTCGTTGGTTGGGACTGACCACAATGAGCAGTTCTTC,CASSSGSLVGTDHNEQFF
TRBV4-2,TRBD1,once,17,TRBJ1-1,TGTGCCAGCAGCCTAGCCGGGACAGGGGCCTTTGGGACTGAAGCTTTCTTT,CASSLAGTGAFGTEAFF
TRBV7-9,-,-,14,TRBJ2-1,TGTGCCAGCAGCCAGTTAGGTTGGGCCAATGAGCAGTTCTTC,CASSQLGWANEQFF
TRBV18,-,-,15,TRBJ1-5,TGTGCCAGCTCACCAACGGCAGGGGCGAGTCAGCCCCAGCATTTT,CASSPTAGASQPQHF
TRBV4-1,-,-,17,TRBJ2-6,TGCGCCAGCAGCCGGAGGTTAGGCAGCTCTGGGGCCAACGTCCTGACTTTC,CASSRRLGSSGANVLTF
TRBV6-5,-,-,15,TRBJ2-3,TGTGCCAGCAGTTACTCCCGGGACATTCCAGATACGCAGTATTTT,CASSYSRDIPDTQYF
TRBV27,TRBD1,-,15,TRBJ2-7,TGTGCCAGCAGTTTTTCCGGGACAGACCCCTACGAGCAGTACTTC,CASSFSGTDPYEQYF
TRBV18,-,-,15,TRBJ1-3,TGTGCCAGCTCACCAGTTACAGGCTCTGGAAACACCATATATTTT,CASSPVTGSGNTIYF
TRBV5-1,-,-,13,TRBJ1-1,TGCGCCAGCAGCTTAACAGGCAGCACTGAAGCTTTCTTT,CASSLTGSTEAFF
TRBV12-3/TRBV12-4,TRBD2,-,13,TRBJ2-1,TGTGCCAGTGGGACTAGCGGGAGAAATGAGCAGTTCTTC,CASGTSGRNEQFF
TRBV5-1,TRBD2,-,14,TRBJ2-7,TGCGCCAGCAGCTTCGGGAGCGGGGAAGACGAGCAGTACTTC,CASSFGSGEDEQYF
TRBV14,-,-,15,TRBJ1-1,TGTGCCAGCAGCCAAGTTTCAGGGAAGAACACTGAAGCTTTCTTT,CASSQVSGKNTEAFF
TRBV9,TRBD2,-,16,TRBJ2-3,TGTGCCAGCAGCGTCGCTCTAGCGGGAGGGGTAGATACGCAGTATTTT,CASSVALAGGVDTQYF
TRBV9,TRBD1,-,16,TRBJ2-2,TGTGCCAGCAGCGTGGGGACAGGGGGCACCGGCGGGGAGCTGTTTTTT,CASSVGTGGTGGELFF
TRBV18,-,once,14,TRBJ1-1,TGTGCCAGCTCTTACCGACAGGAGGCTGGTGAAGCTTTCTTT,CASSYRQEAGEAFF
TRBV24-1,-,-,15,TRBJ2-5,TGTGCCACCAGTGGAGGGAGGGGGACCCAAGAGACCCAGTACTTC,CATSGGRGTQETQYF
TRBV5-6,TRBD1,-,14,TRBJ2-7,TGTGCCAGCGGGCGACAGGGGTTTTACTACGAGCAGTACTTC,CASGRQGFYYEQYF
TRBV14,-,-,14,TRBJ2-7,TGTGCCAGCAGCCAAGAGACGACAGTGGGCGAGCAGTACTTC,CASSQETTVGEQYF
TRBV19,-,-,15,TRBJ1-5,TGTGCCAGTAGTATCCGGGCGGGGGAAGGTCAGCCCCAGCATTTT,CASSIRAGEGQPQHF
TRBV9,-,once,11,TRBJ1-1,TGTGCCGGCAGTTCCCCTCAGGGAGCTTTCTTT,CAGSSPQGAFF
TRBV27,TRBD1,-,15,TRBJ1-5,TGTGCCAGCAGTTTATCCAGGGGGGGCAATCAGCCCCAGCATTTT,CASSLSRGGNQPQHF
TRBV14,-,-,17,TRBJ2-5,TGTGCCAGCAGCCCAGCGACACAGGGATTGTACCAAGAGACCCAGTACTTC,CASSPATQGLYQETQYF
TRBV3-1/TRBV3-2,TRBD1,-,14,TRBJ2-5,TGTGCCAGCAGCTTACAGGGGGCGGGAGAGACCCAGTACTTC,CASSLQGAGETQYF
TRBV7-8,-,-,17,TRBJ1-3,TGTGCCAGCAGCCCAAGGGGCTCTCAGTCTTCTGGAAACACCATATATTTT,CASSPRGSQSSGNTIYF
TRBV21-1,-,-,20,TRBJ2-3,TGTGCCAGCAGCAAAGTAAAGGACAGACGATTTACTTATAGCACAGATACGCAGTATTTT,CASSKVKDRRFTYSTDTQYF
TRBV7-9,-,many,13,TRBJ2-4,TGTGCCAGCAGCTTAGAACCGGAAAACATTCAGTACTTC,CASSLEPENIQYF